This passage covers 2 T cell receptor beta chains from one sample sequenced in a study of beta chain features in type 1 diabetes. The isolated RNA, all of it, was reverse transcribed, so expressed TCRB transcripts were what got sequenced. The protocol was immunoSEQ multiplex PCR, while the TCRdb copy is restricted to in-frame clones and leaves out a portion. The repertoire holds 330,000 or so clones, about 15% seen once, with more than 6.5% in the top ten. The sequencing sample was made of central memory CD4+ T cells from blood. These receptors were taken from a man aged 25-45 years in good health.

The chain is built from TRBV7-8 and TRBJ2-1; tentative D call: TRBD2 (5 bases). CDR1 and CDR2 from the germline V gene are SGHVS and FQNEAQ. The V end was cut by 4 bases, the J end by 14 bases, with 18 bases between. The CDR3 loop spans 13 amino acids. DNA for the CDR3: TGTGCCAGCAGCTCCCAGTCCGGGGTGAGGAAGTTCTTC. It is translated as CASSSQSGVRKFF.

The chain combines TRBV7-9 with TRBJ2-5; no clear D gene. Germline V gene data show CDR1 as SEHNR and CDR2 as FQNEAQ (reference sequence). Trimming left V 2 bases short and J 5 bases short, with 6 bases between. The CDR3 length is 12 residues. The CDR3 bases are TGTGCCAGCAGCTTACCGTCGGAGACCCAGTACTTC. Translating it yields CASSLPSETQYF.